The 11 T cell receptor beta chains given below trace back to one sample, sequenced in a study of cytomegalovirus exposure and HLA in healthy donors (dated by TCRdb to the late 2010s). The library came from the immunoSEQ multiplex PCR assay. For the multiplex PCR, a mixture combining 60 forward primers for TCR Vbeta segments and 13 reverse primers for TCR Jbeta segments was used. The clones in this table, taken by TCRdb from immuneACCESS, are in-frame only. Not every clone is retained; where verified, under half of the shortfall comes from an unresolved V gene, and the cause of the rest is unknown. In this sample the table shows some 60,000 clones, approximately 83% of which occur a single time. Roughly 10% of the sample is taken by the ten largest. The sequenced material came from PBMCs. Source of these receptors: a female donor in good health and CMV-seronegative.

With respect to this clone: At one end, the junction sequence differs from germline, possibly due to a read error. The CDR3 DNA sequence: TGTGCTAGTGGCCCGACAGGGATTCCCAACAACATTCAGTACTTC. Translated: CASGPTGIPNNIQYF. The rearrangement uses TRBV12-5 and TRBJ2-4; 7 nucleotides agree with TRBD1. CDR3 length equals 15 residues. Looked up from germline, CDR1 is LGHNT and CDR2 is FRNRAP.

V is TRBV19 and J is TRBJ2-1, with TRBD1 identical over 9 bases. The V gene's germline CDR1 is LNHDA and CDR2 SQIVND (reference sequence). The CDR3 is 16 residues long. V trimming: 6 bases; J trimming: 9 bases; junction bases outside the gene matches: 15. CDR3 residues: CASSKNRDRVTGEQFF. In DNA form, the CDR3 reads TGTGCCAGTAGCAAGAACCGGGACAGGGTGACCGGTGAGCAGTTCTTC. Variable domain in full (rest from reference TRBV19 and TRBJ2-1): DGGITQSPKYLFRKEGQNVTLSCEQNLNHDAMYWYRQDPGQGLRLIYYSQIVNDFQKGDIAEGYSVSREKKESFPLTVTSAQKNPTAFYLCASSKNRDRVTGEQFFGPGTRLTVL.

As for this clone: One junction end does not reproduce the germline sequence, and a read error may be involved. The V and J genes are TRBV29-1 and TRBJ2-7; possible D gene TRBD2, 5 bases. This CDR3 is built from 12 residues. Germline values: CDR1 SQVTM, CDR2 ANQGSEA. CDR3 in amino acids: CSVEDLGSERHF. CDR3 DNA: TGCAGCGTTGAAGATCTAGGGTCCGAGCGGCACTTC.

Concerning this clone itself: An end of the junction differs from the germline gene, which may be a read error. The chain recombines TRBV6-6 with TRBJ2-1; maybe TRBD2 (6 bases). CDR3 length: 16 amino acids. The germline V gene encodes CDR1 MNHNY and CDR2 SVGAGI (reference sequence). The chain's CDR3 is CASSYPGGLSYNKQFF. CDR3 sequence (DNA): TGTGCCAGCAGTTACCCCGGAGGGCTCTCCTACAATAAGCAGTTCTTC.

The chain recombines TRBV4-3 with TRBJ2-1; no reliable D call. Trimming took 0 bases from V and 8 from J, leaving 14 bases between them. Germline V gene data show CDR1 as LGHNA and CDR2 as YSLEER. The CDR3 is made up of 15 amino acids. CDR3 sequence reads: CASSQDRMAVDEQFF. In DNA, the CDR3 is TGCGCCAGCAGCCAAGATCGTATGGCTGTGGATGAGCAGTTCTTC.

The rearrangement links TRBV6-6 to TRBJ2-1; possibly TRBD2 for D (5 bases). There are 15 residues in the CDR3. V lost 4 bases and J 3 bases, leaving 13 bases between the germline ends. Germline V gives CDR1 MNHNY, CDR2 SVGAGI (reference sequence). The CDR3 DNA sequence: TGTGCCAGCAGTTCCCACGCAGACTACTACAATGAGCAGTTCTTC. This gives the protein CASSSHADYYNEQFF.

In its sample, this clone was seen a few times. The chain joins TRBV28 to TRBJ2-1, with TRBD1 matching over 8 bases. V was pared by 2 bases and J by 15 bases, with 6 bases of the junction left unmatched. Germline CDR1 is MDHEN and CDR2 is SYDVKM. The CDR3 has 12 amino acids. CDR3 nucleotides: TGTGCCAGCAGTTTACCCGACAGGGGACCGTTCTTC. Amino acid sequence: CASSLPDRGPFF.

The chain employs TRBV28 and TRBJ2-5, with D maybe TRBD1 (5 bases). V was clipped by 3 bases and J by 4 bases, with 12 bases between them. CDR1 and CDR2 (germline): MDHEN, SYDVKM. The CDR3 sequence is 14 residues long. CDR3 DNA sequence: TGTGCCAGCAGTTTCGACAGAGGCCCAGAGACCCAGTACTTC. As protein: CASSFDRGPETQYF.

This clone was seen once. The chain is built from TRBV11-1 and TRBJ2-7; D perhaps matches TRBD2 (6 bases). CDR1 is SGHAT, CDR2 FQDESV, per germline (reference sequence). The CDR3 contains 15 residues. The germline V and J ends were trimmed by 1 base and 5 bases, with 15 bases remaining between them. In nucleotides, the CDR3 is TGTGCCAGCAGCTTAGGGGCGGCGGGAAGCCACGAGCAGTACTTC. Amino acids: CASSLGAAGSHEQYF.

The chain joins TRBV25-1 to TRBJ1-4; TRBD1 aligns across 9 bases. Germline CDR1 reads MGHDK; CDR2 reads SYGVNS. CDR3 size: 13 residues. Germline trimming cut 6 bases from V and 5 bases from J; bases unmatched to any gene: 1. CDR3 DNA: TGTGCCAGCAGACAGGGGGCCAATGAAAAACTGTTTTTT. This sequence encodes CASRQGANEKLFF.

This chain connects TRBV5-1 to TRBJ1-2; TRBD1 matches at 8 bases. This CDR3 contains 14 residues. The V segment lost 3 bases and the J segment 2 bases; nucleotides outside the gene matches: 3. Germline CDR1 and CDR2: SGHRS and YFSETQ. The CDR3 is CASSSGQANYGYTF. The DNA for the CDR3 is TGCGCCAGCAGCTCGGGACAGGCAAACTATGGCTACACCTTC.